A selection of T cell receptor beta chains follows, all from one sample in a study of molecular identifiers for immune sequencing clone quantification. TCRdb ran MiXCR on the PCR reads and lists one entry per CDR3 protein. The sample has tens of thousands of distinct CDR3 sequences, 19% seen once. The sequencing input was naive CD8+ T cells from blood, with Jurkat cell RNA spiked in. All receptors come from a human donor in good health. Some libraries in this study had Jurkat cell RNA spiked in. Both conserved end residues are trimmed from each CDR3. Clone size is shown for a subset of rows, as once, few, many or a class of expanded clone.

V gene,clone size,J gene,CDR3 protein
TRBV19,many,TRBJ2-7,ASKMGQGAYEQY
TRBV4-1,many,TRBJ1-5,ASSQEGVRQPQH
TRBV6-6,NA,TRBJ1-5,ASRGGGNQPQH
TRBV19,many,TRBJ2-7,ASIPGQNPHKTSGSWYEQY
TRBV4-1,many,TRBJ2-3,ASSQESGGTDTQY
TRBV27,NA,TRBJ1-6,ASSLLENSPLH
TRBV11-2,many,TRBJ2-1,ASSRILGGGVTYNEQF
TRBV7-8,many,TRBJ2-7,ASSPGTGAYEQY
TRBV12-3/TRBV12-4,many,TRBJ1-5,ASSPTGYNQPQH
TRBV7-9,many,TRBJ2-2,ASGLAGIGGELF
TRBV6-2/TRBV6-3,many,TRBJ2-1,ASSPPTSTAYNEQF
TRBV11-2,many,TRBJ2-7,ASSLAYEQY
TRBV27,many,TRBJ2-6,ASSFVSGANVLT
TRBV12-5,many,TRBJ2-1,ASGLVHRGGGIYNEQF
TRBV5-4,many,TRBJ2-3,ASRWGEAGTDTQY
TRBV28,NA,TRBJ2-7,ASSLLLGSYAQY
TRBV27,many,TRBJ2-5,ASSWGLAIQETQY
TRBV4-1,few,TRBJ2-2,ASSQVELAGSNTGNGELF
TRBV6-5,many,TRBJ2-5,ANCRGNQETQY
TRBV6-2/TRBV6-3,many,TRBJ2-5,ASSYPGSGGQETQY
TRBV10-3,many,TRBJ2-1,AISADWTENNEQF
TRBV19,many,TRBJ2-2,ASRPSNTGELF
TRBV6-2/TRBV6-3,many,TRBJ1-5,ASTSRDNYSNQPQH
TRBV5-8,NA,NA,ASREPGLAGLNSYEQY
TRBV19,many,TRBJ1-5,AGSVLGYSSNQPQH
TRBV6-5,many,TRBJ1-2,ASSYSGAGQSYGYT
TRBV6-5,many,TRBJ2-7,ASQSTGTYEQY
TRBV5-4,NA,TRBJ2-7,ASSSAEGTEQY
TRBV30,many,TRBJ1-5,AWSVRTGPNQPQH
TRBV12-3/TRBV12-4,NA,TRBJ1-2,ASSDSPYGYT
TRBV9,many,TRBJ2-3,ASSVGSGGGDTQY
TRBV13,many,TRBJ2-7,ASSLGGAGAYEQY
TRBV27,many,TRBJ1-3,ASSPVPSGNTIY
TRBV13,many,TRBJ2-7,ASSLTTGTYEQY
TRBV28,NA,TRBJ1-5,ASSPDRVGNQPQH
TRBV25-1,many,TRBJ2-7,ASSEPEWSGQY
TRBV4-3,many,TRBJ2-1,ASSQGRLAGDNEQF
TRBV7-9,few,TRBJ1-6,ASSWSSEVGSPLH
TRBV2,many,TRBJ1-1,ASSEGVGTEAF
TRBV27,many,TRBJ1-1,ASSLDRGTEAF
TRBV6-2/TRBV6-3,NA,TRBJ2-1,ASIAGGWHEQF
TRBV24-1,many,TRBJ1-1,ATSDLSEEPNTEAF
TRBV5-1,many,TRBJ1-1,ASSLNRDRGHRTGNSTEAF
TRBV9,many,TRBJ1-1,ASSITGKLNTEAF
TRBV13,few,TRBJ2-5,ASSLGVGVGGVEPETQY
TRBV19,many,TRBJ2-7,ASTPSDRGREQY
TRBV27,many,TRBJ2-1,ASSLSWGLANEQF
TRBV5-4,few,TRBJ2-5,ASSLEELAGEQETQY
TRBV4-3,many,TRBJ1-1,ASSQDSWGVFEAF
TRBV11-2,many,TRBJ2-1,ASSLVGHPVYNEQF
TRBV12-3/TRBV12-4,NA,TRBJ2-7,AGSFGRHEQY
TRBV9,many,TRBJ1-1,ASSVRGNTEAF
TRBV6-4,many,TRBJ2-6,ASSEHGQAGTSGANVLT
TRBV6-5,many,TRBJ2-7,ASSLDRGGYEQY
TRBV9,many,TRBJ2-3,ASSAGLAGVRDTQY